This T cell receptor beta chain was identified in a study of OX40 agonist ivuxolimab in advanced cancers. Study-level information: Partial responses occurred in Three dose-escalation patients, one with hepatocellular carcinoma and two with cutaneous melanoma.

Study conclusions and caveats: By week 6 at 0.1 to 3.0 mg/kg, blood CD4+ and CD8+ T cells had expanded clonally. Antigen targets of the expanded peripheral T cells went undetermined. CD4+ T cells averaged fewer expanded clones than CD8+ T cells.

About this clone itself: Its antigen is unidentified.

Measured with immunoSEQ multiplex PCR; TCRdb has only the in-frame clones, and not every one. The table shows tens of thousands of clones, with roughly 86% occurring only once. The germline CDR1 and CDR2 sequences are DFQATT and SNEGSKA (reference sequence). V was clipped by 0 bases and J by 5 bases, with 4 bases between them. This CDR3 comprises 11 residues. The sequence was obtained from an adult with an advanced solid tumor such as melanoma, head and neck, liver or kidney cancer. Specimen: CD4+ or CD8+ T cells sorted from blood, collected in a trial of the OX40 agonist ivuxolimab. This rearrangement joins TRBV20-1 to TRBJ2-5; no clear D gene. CDR3: CSARDRETQYF. CDR3 nucleotides: TGCAGTGCTAGAGATCGGGAGACCCAGTACTTC.